This TCR beta chain was recorded in a study of cytomegalovirus exposure and HLA in healthy donors. General study points: Testing in vitro showed three CMV-associated chains specific for CMV antigens. Cytomegalovirus status, reportedly, was diagnosed with high specificity and sensitivity by the classifier. The study flagged roughly 150 TCR beta chains as cytomegalovirus-associated.

Clones were read by immunoSEQ multiplex PCR, and TCRdb kept only the in-frame ones, dropping some. The table shows about 200,000 clones, with around 86% occurring only once. The donors were members of the validation cohort comprising some 120 subjects, separate from the roughly 690-subject first cohort. The CDR3 is 12 amino acids. V gave up 8 bases and J gave up 8 bases, with 15 bases separating them. CDR1 is SNHLY and CDR2 is FYNNEI in the germline V gene. With regard to this clone: Antigen: not known.

The specimen sequenced was PBMCs. This rearrangement joins TRBV2 to TRBJ1-2, with D unresolved. The TCR was taken from a woman in her late teens or twenties in good health and CMV-seropositive. CDR3 sequence (DNA): TGTGCCAGCGGATCAAACAGCGGGGGCTACACCTTC. Translation gives CASGSNSGGYTF.